These 9 T cell receptor beta chains were all obtained from the same sample, sequenced in a study of Tregs in tolerant kidney transplant recipients (dated by TCRdb to the late 2010s). The time point label of this sample denotes: 6 months after combined kidney and bone marrow transplant. Related donors were used in the transplants with nonmyeloablative bone marrow transplantation, and mixed chimerism was transient in the human trials. The library was prepared using the immunoSEQ multiplex PCR assay. TCRdb obtained this table from immuneACCESS and retained in-frame rearrangements with V and J assigned. These tables miss some clones; where compared with another copy, unresolved V genes account for less than half of the shortfall, and the remainder is unexplained. This sample's records show about 23,000 clones. 4.1% of the sample rests with the top ten. Specimen: CD4+ T cells from blood (PBMCs), collected 6 months after the transplant. All receptors derive from a human patient who received a combined kidney and bone marrow transplant. It is possible that, after a transplant, some T cells come from the graft donor.

Of note for this clone: The missing CDR3 end, 3 residues past where the read stops, is filled in from the germline J gene. This chain joins TRBV6-2 or TRBV6-3 and TRBJ2-7; TRBD1 is a possible D gene (5 bases). Trimming stripped 2 bases from V and 4 bases from J, with 18 bases between. CDR1 and CDR2 (germline): MNHEY, SVGEGT. CDR3 length equals 16 residues. The CDR3: CASSYTQGSLVYEQYF. Partial CDR3 DNA: TGTGCCAGCAGTTACACCCAGGGAAGTTTGGTTTACGAG.

To note about this clone: The sequence runs out 3 residues before the end of the CDR3; the remainder is reconstructed from the germline J gene. The J gene is TRBJ1-2, the V gene TRBV5-1, with 7 bases lining up with TRBD1. This CDR3 is built from 14 residues. The V gene's germline CDR1 is SGHRS and CDR2 YFSETQ. V shed 3 bases and J 4 bases; nucleotides not matched to a gene: 6. This CDR3 reads CASSSGTVLYGYTF. The DNA read from the CDR3 is TGCGCCAGCAGCTCCGGGACAGTTCTCTATGGC.

Concerning this clone: The read terminates 3 residues ahead of where the CDR3 ends, so the germline J gene completes it. This chain connects TRBV5-1 to TRBJ1-2; TRBD1 aligns across 10 bases. This CDR3 is 17 amino acids long. Germline assignment: CDR1 SGHRS and CDR2 YFSETQ. V gave up 3 bases and J gave up 3 bases; unmatched junction bases: 11. CDR3 region: CASSWDRDRGGDYGYTF. The CDR3 bases that were read are TGCGCCAGCAGCTGGGACCGGGACAGGGGAGGTGACTATGGC.

In the case of this clone: Coverage ceases 3 residues before the CDR3 finishes, and the germline J gene fills in the end. The chain carries TRBV27 and TRBJ2-7; 7 bases fit TRBD2. Trimming cost V 6 bases and J 0 bases; bases outside gene matches: 5. Germline V gene sequence: CDR1 MNHEY, CDR2 SMNVEV (reference sequence). The CDR3 covers 14 residues. CDR3 DNA (partial): TGTGCCAGCAGGAGGGAGGGGAACTCCTACGAG. Its protein is CASRREGNSYE. The CDR3 in full is CASRREGNSYEQYF.

Note on this clone: Read sequence stops 3 residues before the CDR3 end, and the germline J gene provides the missing end. The rearrangement links TRBV10-3 to TRBJ2-5; TRBD1 aligns across 7 bases. The CDR3 extends over 14 amino acids. Germline CDR1 reads ENHRY; CDR2 reads SYGVKD. V shed 0 bases and J 7 bases; nucleotides not matched to a gene: 5. CDR3 in amino acids: CAISESGTEGTQYF. The part of the CDR3 DNA that was read is TGTGCCATCAGTGAGTCTGGGACAGAAGGGACC.

Worth noting for this clone: The read comes to an end 3 residues before the CDR3 does, leaving the germline J gene to fill in the end. This chain links TRBV20-1 with TRBJ2-5; D gene unclear. CDR3 length: 14 residues. V lost 4 bases and J lost 3, with 15 bases in between. CDR1 and CDR2 from the germline V gene are DFQATT and SNEGSKA (reference sequence). The CDR3 DNA, read in part, is TGCAGTGCTACAAAATCAGGCGCGAAAGAGACC. It is translated as CSATKSGAKET. The whole CDR3 sequence is CSATKSGAKETQYF.

With regard to this clone: The CDR3 extends 3 residues past the end of the read, so its final part is completed from the germline J gene. The V and J genes are TRBV7-9 and TRBJ2-3; D remains ambiguous. The germline gives CDR1 SEHNR, CDR2 FQNEAQ (reference sequence). This CDR3 has 13 amino acids. Trimming cost V 1 base and J 4 bases, with 6 bases left between them. CDR3 sequence reads: CASSLDSADTQYF. The CDR3 DNA, read in part, is TGTGCCAGCAGCTTAGACTCCGCAGATACG.

As regards this clone: The CDR3 end falls 3 residues outside the read, so it is completed with the germline J gene. The rearrangement joins TRBV13 to TRBJ2-5, with D perhaps TRBD1 (6 bases). The V gene's germline CDR1 is PRHDT and CDR2 FYEKMQ (reference sequence). Between the trimmed V and J ends, which lost 3 bases and 4 bases, there was a span of 15 bases. The CDR3 is 15 amino acids. The CDR3: CASSFRATGPETQYF. CDR3 bases read: TGTGCCAGCAGCTTCCGGGCCACAGGGCCAGAGACC. Combining the CDR3 with reference TRBV13 and TRBJ2-5 gives the whole variable domain AAGVIQSPRHLIKEKRETATLKCYPIPRHDTVYWYQQGPGQDPQFLISFYEKMQSDKGSIPDRFSAQQFSDYHSELNMSSLELGDSALYFCASSFRATGPETQYFGPGTRLLVL.

As for this clone: The junction and the germline gene differ at one end; a read error may be behind it. The read gets to within 3 residues of the CDR3 end, and the germline J gene fills in the rest. This chain connects TRBV4-2 to TRBJ1-3; D unclear. Germline CDR1 LGHNA, CDR2 YNFKEQ. The CDR3 runs to 18 residues. The CDR3 reads CASSQDLGQASSGNTIYF. The DNA read from the CDR3 is TGCGCCAGCAGCCAAGATCTTGGGCAGGCTTCCTCTGGAAACACC.